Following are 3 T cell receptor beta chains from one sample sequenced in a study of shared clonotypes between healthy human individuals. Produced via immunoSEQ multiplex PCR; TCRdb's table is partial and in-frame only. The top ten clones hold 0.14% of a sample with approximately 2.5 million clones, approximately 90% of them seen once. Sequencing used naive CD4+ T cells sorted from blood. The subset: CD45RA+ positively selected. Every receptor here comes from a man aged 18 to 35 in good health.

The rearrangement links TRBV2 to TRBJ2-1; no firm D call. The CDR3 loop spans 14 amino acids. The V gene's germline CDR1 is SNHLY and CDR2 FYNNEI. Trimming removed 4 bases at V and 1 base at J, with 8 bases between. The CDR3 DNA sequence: TGTGCCAGCAGTGGCCAGAGATCCTACAATGAGCAGTTCTTC. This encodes CASSGQRSYNEQFF.

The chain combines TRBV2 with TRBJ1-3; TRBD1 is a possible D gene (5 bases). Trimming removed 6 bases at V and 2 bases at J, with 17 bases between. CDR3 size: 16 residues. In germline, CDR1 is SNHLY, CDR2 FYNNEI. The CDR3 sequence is CASRAAGGIAGNTIYF. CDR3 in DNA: TGTGCCAGCAGGGCTGCTGGGGGAATTGCTGGAAACACCATATATTTT. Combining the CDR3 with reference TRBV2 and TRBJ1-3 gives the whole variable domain EPEVTQTPSHQVTQMGQEVILRCVPISNHLYFYWYRQILGQKVEFLVSFYNNEISEKSEIFDDQFSVERPDGSNFTLKIRSTKLEDSAMYFCASRAAGGIAGNTIYFGEGSWLTVV.

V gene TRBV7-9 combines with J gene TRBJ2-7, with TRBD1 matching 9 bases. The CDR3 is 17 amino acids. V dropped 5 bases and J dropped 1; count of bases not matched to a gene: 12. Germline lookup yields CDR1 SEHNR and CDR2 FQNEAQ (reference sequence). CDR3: CASSALQGTGKSYEQYF. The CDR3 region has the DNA TGTGCCAGCAGCGCCCTACAAGGGACAGGGAAATCCTACGAGCAGTACTTC.